This TCR beta chain stems from a study of human T cells and chemical hapten exposure. One entry per CDR3 protein, called by TCRdb with MiXCR from the RACE reads. The sample records about 120,000 distinct CDR3 sequences, approximately 13% being singletons. The CDR3 contains 19 residues. V was shortened by 4 bases and J by 1 base, with 22 bases between the two germline ends. CDR1 LGHNA and CDR2 YSLEER come from the germline V gene. Study findings and constraints: There was alopecia in the donors, so their immune response may differ from that of healthy people.

This clonotype was counted between two and nine times. Antigen specificity is unknown. Time point in this sample: patch test 1, 2 weeks after DPC sensitization. Treatment noted: therapeutic diphenylcyclopropenone sensitization with weekly scalp DPC. The chain carries TRBV4-3 and TRBJ1-4; D is unclear. The source is a man aged 18 to 30 with alopecia areata. Some clones in this sample may be carry-over from other donors' samples. Sequencing was performed on whole blood, taken in connection with sensitization to the hapten diphenylcyclopropenone (DPC). For the CDR3, the DNA is TGCGCCAGCAGCCGCTTCCTGGGCAGCCGATTAGGAACTAATGAAAAACTGTTTTTT. Translated: CASSRFLGSRLGTNEKLFF.